One sample yielded the 14 T cell receptor beta chains listed below, sequenced in a study of T cells in tuberculosis. Using immunoSEQ multiplex PCR, the repertoire was profiled, and TCRdb retains in-frame clones only, with some absent. Of tens of thousands of clones listed, around 90% are singletons. The sequenced sample consisted of PBMCs. Source of these receptors: a donor under 30 with latent tuberculosis or without tuberculosis infection. Some clones in this sample may be carry-over from other donors' samples.

The gene calls are TRBV6-5 and TRBJ1-3, with TRBD1 matching 9 bases. Germline trimming cut 4 bases from V and 1 base from J; bases unmatched to any gene: 5. The CDR3 consists of 16 residues. Germline-derived CDR1 and CDR2 are MNHEY and SVGAGI. In DNA form, the CDR3 reads TGTGCCAGCAGTTGGGGACAGGGTGGGTCTGGAAACACCATATATTTT. Translating gives CASSWGQGGSGNTIYF.

This clone was counted once. This CDR3 reads CASSQVSGNTDTQYF. CDR3 bases: TGCGCCAGCAGCCAAGTTTCGGGGAACACAGATACGCAGTATTTT. The chain employs TRBV4-1 and TRBJ2-3, with D possibly matching TRBD2 (5 bases). This CDR3 is built from 15 residues. Germline V gene sequence: CDR1 MGHRA, CDR2 YSYEKL. The ends were cut back, 1 base at V and 2 bases at J, with 10 bases in the middle.

The chain joins TRBV18 to TRBJ1-2; TRBD1 aligns across 9 bases. The CDR3 sequence is 14 residues long. Trimming cost V 5 bases and J 6 bases; bases outside gene matches: 7. Per germline, CDR1 KGHSH and CDR2 LQKENI. This CDR3 is CASSAGQGRHGYTF. In nucleotides, the CDR3 is TGTGCCAGCTCAGCGGGACAGGGAAGGCATGGCTACACCTTC.

V gene TRBV4-1 combines with J gene TRBJ2-7, with D tentatively TRBD1 (6 bases). Germline V gene lookup returns CDR1 MGHRA and CDR2 YSYEKL. V was cut by 0 bases and J by 4 bases, with 7 bases left in between. CDR3 size: 13 residues. The CDR3 DNA reads TGCGCCAGCAGCCAAGATCAGGGGTACGAGCAGTACTTC. Its protein is CASSQDQGYEQYF.

Here the CDR3 reads CASSLGQAFEQYF. CDR3 sequence (DNA): TGTGCCAGCAGCTTGGGACAGGCATTCGAGCAGTACTTC. The rearrangement uses TRBV5-6 and TRBJ2-7; perhaps TRBD1 as D (6 bases). CDR1 and CDR2 from the germline V gene are SGHDT and YYEEEE. This CDR3 contains 13 residues. Trimming took 0 bases from V and 6 from J, leaving 10 bases between them.

The chain is built from TRBV19 and TRBJ2-7; 9 bases are shared with TRBD1. Germline V gene data show CDR1 as LNHDA and CDR2 as SQIVND (reference sequence). This CDR3 comprises 12 residues. V dropped 8 bases and J dropped 7; count of bases not matched to a gene: 6. As DNA, the CDR3 is TGTGCCAGTGGACAGGGGCTTCGGGAGCAGTACTTC. Translated, it gives CASGQGLREQYF.

J is TRBJ2-7 and V is TRBV6-4, with TRBD1 identical over 8 bases. V gave up 2 bases and J gave up 11 bases; unmatched junction bases: 5. From germline, CDR1 is MRHNA and CDR2 SNTAGT. The CDR3 is 12 residues long. CDR3 loop: CASSDHRGLKYF. The CDR3 DNA follows: TGTGCCAGCAGTGACCACAGGGGGTTAAAGTACTTC.

The chain links TRBV10-3 to TRBJ1-1; D might be TRBD1 (6 bases). The V and J ends lost 6 bases and 4 bases respectively, with 15 bases between them. This CDR3 comprises 14 residues. Germline CDR1 and CDR2: ENHRY and SYGVKD. The CDR3 loop reads CAIRGTGWATEAFF. In DNA, the CDR3 is TGTGCCATCAGGGGAACAGGGTGGGCCACTGAAGCTTTCTTT.

The J gene is TRBJ1-2, the V gene TRBV5-6, with D possibly matching TRBD1 (5 bases). With 0 bases removed from V and 2 bases from J, the gap between germline ends came to 8 bases. Germline CDR1 is SGHDT and CDR2 is YYEEEE. The CDR3 has 14 residues. CDR3 DNA sequence: TGTGCCAGCAGCTTGGTAAAGGGGAACTATGGCTACACCTTC. Its translation is CASSLVKGNYGYTF.

This rearrangement joins TRBV30 to TRBJ2-6, with 8 bases aligning to TRBD1. Germline trimming cut 3 bases from V and 8 bases from J; bases unmatched to any gene: 6. The germline V gene has CDR1 GTSNPN and CDR2 SVGIG (reference sequence). The CDR3 length is 14 residues. In DNA form, the CDR3 reads TGTGCCTGGAGGATGAGGGACAGGCCCAACGTCCTGACTTTC. Residues: CAWRMRDRPNVLTF.

The CDR3 DNA is TGTGCCAGCAGCTCCAGGCAGGGGGTGGGAGAGACCCAGTACTTC. It is translated as CASSSRQGVGETQYF. The chain couples TRBV7-3 to TRBJ2-5; 7 positions match TRBD1. Germline CDR1 is SGHTA and CDR2 is FQGTGA. This CDR3 contains 15 residues. V dropped 4 bases and J dropped 4; count of bases not matched to a gene: 9.

The chain is built from TRBV5-4 and TRBJ2-3, with 9 bases lining up with TRBD2. Germline V gives CDR1 SGHNT, CDR2 YYREEE (reference sequence). The CDR3 has 18 amino acids. The V gene end was trimmed by 3 bases and the J gene end by 6 bases; junction bases not matched to a gene: 17. CDR3 coding DNA: TGTGCCAGCAGCTCCGGGACTAGCTTTAAGGGGCGCCGGGATACGCAGTATTTT. Its protein product is CASSSGTSFKGRRDTQYF.

The chain has TRBV5-1 and TRBJ2-7, with 8 bases matching TRBD2. The J segment lost 5 bases and the V segment lost 2 bases, leaving 0 bases of the junction unmatched. The germline CDR1 and CDR2 sequences are SGHRS and YFSETQ. This CDR3 has 12 residues. CDR3 sequence (DNA): TGCGCCAGCAGCTTCGGGGGGGACGAGCAGTACTTC. This gives the protein CASSFGGDEQYF.

The chain joins TRBV30 to TRBJ1-1; D remains ambiguous. Deletions cut 3 bases from V and 3 bases from J, with 11 bases between. From germline, CDR1 is GTSNPN and CDR2 SVGIG (reference sequence). This CDR3 has 13 amino acids. The CDR3 sequence is CAWSRAADTEAFF. The CDR3 DNA reads as TGTGCCTGGAGCCGCGCGGCCGACACTGAAGCTTTCTTT.